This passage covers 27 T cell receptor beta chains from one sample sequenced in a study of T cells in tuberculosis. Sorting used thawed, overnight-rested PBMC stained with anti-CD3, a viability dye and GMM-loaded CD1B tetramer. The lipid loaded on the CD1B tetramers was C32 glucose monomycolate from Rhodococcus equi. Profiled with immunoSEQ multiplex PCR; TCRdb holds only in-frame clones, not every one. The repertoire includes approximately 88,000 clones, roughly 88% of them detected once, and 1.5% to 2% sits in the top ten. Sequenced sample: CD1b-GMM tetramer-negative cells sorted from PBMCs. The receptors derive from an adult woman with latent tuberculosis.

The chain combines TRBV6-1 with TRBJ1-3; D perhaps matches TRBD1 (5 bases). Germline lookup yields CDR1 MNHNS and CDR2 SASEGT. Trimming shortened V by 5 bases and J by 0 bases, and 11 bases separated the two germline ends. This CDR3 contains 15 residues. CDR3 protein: CASSPKTGSGNTIYF. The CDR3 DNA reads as TGTGCCAGCAGTCCCAAAACAGGCTCTGGAAACACCATATATTTT.

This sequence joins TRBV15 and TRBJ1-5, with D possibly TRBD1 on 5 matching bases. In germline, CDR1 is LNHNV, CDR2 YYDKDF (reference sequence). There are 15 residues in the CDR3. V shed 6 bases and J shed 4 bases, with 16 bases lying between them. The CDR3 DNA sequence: TGTGCCACCAGGGGTCGAGACTCAGGGAATCAGCCCCAGCATTTT. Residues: CATRGRDSGNQPQHF.

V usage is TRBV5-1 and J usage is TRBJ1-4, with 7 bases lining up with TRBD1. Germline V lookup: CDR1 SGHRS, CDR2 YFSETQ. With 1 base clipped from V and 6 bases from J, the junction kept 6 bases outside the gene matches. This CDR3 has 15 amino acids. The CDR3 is CASSLSGQAYEKLFF. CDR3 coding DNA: TGCGCCAGCAGCTTGTCAGGACAGGCCTATGAAAAACTGTTTTTT. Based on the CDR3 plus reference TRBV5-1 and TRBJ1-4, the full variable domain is KAGVTQTPRYLIKTRGQQVTLSCSPISGHRSVSWYQQTPGQGLQFLFEYFSETQRNKGNFPGRFSGRQFSNSRSEMNVSTLELGDSALYLCASSLSGQAYEKLFFGSGTQLSVL.

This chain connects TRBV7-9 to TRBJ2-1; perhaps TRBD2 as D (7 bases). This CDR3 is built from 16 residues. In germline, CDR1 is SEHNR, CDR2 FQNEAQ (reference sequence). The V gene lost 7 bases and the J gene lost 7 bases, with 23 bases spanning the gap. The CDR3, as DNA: TGTGCCAGCACCCTCGTCGGGGGGCTCCCGGGGAATGAGCAGTTCTTC. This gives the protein CASTLVGGLPGNEQFF. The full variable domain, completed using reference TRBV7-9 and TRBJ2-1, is DTGVSQNPRHKITKRGQNVTFRCDPISEHNRLYWYRQTLGQGPEFLTYFQNEAQLEKSRLLSDRFSAERPKGSFSTLEIQRTEQGDSAMYLCASTLVGGLPGNEQFFGPGTRLTVL.

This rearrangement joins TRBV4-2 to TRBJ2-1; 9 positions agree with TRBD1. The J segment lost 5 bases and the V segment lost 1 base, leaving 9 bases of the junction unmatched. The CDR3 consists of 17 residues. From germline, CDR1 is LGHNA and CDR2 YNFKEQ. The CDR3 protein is CASSQAPTGGMNNEQFF. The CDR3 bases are TGTGCCAGCAGCCAAGCTCCTACAGGGGGCATGAACAATGAGCAGTTCTTC.

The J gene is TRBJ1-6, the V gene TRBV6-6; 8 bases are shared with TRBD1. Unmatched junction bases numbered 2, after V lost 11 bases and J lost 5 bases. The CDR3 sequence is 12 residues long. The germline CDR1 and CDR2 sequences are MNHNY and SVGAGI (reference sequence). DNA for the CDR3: TGTGCCGGACAGGGTAATAATTCACCCCTCCACTTT. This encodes CAGQGNNSPLHF.

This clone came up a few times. The CDR3 sequence is CASSANFGGYTF. Here the CDR3 DNA reads TGTGCCAGCAGCGCCAATTTCGGTGGCTACACCTTC. The chain combines TRBV9 with TRBJ1-2, with D unresolved. The CDR3 totals 12 residues. The V end was cut by 3 bases, the J end by 7 bases, with 10 bases between. CDR1 and CDR2 (germline): SGDLS, YYNGEE.

The CDR3 is CASRSHGSNQPQHF. The CDR3, as DNA: TGTGCCAGCAGGTCTCACGGTAGCAATCAGCCCCAGCATTTT. The chain joins TRBV6-5 to TRBJ1-5; D is ambiguous. Trimming pared 6 bases from V and 0 bases from J, leaving 9 bases between. In germline, CDR1 is MNHEY, CDR2 SVGAGI. The length of the CDR3 is 14 residues.

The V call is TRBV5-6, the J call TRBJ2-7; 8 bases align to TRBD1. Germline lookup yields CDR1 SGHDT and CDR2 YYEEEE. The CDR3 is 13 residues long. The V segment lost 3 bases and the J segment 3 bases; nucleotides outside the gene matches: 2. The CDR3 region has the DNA TGTGCCAGCAGCTCCGGGACAGGCTACGAGCAGTACGTC. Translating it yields CASSSGTGYEQYV.

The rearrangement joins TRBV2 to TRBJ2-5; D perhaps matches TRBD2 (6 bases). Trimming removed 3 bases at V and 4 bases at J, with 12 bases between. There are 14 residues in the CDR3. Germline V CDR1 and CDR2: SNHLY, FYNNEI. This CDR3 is CASSEEGQPETQYF. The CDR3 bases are TGTGCCAGCAGTGAGGAGGGGCAGCCAGAGACCCAGTACTTC.

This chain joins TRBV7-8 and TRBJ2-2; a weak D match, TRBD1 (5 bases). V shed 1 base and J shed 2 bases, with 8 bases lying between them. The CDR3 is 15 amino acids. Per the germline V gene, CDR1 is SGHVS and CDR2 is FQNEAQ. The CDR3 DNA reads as TGTGCCAGCAGCTTAGTCTGGGGCAACACCGGGGAGCTGTTTTTT. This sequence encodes CASSLVWGNTGELFF.

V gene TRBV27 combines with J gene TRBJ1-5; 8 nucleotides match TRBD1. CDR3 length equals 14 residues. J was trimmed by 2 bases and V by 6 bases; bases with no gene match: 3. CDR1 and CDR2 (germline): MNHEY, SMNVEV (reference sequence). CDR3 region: CASRDRVGNQPQHF. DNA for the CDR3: TGTGCCAGCAGGGACAGGGTGGGCAATCAGCCCCAGCATTTT.

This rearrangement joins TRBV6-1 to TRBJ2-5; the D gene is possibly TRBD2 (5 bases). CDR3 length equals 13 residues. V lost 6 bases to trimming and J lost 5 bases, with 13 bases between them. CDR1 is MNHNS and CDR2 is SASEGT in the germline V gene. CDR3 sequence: CASSPMWRETQYF. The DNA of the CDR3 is TGTGCCAGCAGCCCTATGTGGAGGGAGACCCAGTACTTC.

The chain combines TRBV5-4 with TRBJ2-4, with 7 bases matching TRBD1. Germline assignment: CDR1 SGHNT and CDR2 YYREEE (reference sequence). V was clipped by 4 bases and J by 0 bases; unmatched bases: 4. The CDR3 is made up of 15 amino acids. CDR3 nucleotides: TGTGCCAGCAGCCCGGGACAGCTAGCCAAAAACATTCAGTACTTC. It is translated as CASSPGQLAKNIQYF.

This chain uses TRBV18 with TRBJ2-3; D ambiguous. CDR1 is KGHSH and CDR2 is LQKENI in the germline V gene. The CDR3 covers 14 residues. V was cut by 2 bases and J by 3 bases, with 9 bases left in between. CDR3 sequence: CASSPGQVTDTQYF. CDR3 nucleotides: TGTGCCAGCTCACCAGGCCAGGTTACAGATACGCAGTATTTT.

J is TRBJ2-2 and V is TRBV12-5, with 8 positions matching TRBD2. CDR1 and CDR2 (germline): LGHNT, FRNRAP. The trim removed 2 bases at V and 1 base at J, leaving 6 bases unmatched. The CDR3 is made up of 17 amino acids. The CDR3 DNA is TGTGCTAGTGGTTTGTCAACCGGGACTAGGAACACCGGGGAGCTGTTTTTT. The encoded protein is CASGLSTGTRNTGELFF.

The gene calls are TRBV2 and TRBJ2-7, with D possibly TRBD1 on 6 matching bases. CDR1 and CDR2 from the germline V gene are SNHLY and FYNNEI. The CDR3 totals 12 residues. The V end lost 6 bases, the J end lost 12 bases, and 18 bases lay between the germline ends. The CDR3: CASSDLGGLTYF. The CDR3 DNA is TGTGCCAGCAGCGACCTTGGGGGCCTAACGTACTTC.

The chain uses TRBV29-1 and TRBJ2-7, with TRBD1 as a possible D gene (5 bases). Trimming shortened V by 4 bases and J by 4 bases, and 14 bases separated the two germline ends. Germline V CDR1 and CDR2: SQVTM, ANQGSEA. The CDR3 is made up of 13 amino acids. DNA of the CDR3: TGCAGCGTTGTTGGGGCTGGATTTTACGAGCAGTACTTC. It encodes CSVVGAGFYEQYF.

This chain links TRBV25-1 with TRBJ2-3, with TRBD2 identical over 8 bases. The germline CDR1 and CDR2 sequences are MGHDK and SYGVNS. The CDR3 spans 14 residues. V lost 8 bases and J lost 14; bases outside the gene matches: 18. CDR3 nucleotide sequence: TGTGCCAGCGAGGACGTTGATCCTAGCGGGTCGCCGTATTTT. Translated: CASEDVDPSGSPYF.

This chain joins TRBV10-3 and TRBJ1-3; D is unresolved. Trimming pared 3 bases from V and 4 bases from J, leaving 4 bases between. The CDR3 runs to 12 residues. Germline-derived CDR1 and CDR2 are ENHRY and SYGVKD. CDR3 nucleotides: TGTGCCATCAGTGACAGGGGAAACACCATATATTTT. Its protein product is CAISDRGNTIYF.

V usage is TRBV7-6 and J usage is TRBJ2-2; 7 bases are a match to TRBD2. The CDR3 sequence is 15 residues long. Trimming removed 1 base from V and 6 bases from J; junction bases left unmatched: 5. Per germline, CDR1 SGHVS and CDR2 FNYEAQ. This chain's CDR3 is CASSLGTSLPGELFF. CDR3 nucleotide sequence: TGTGCCAGCAGCTTAGGGACTAGTCTTCCCGGGGAGCTGTTTTTT.

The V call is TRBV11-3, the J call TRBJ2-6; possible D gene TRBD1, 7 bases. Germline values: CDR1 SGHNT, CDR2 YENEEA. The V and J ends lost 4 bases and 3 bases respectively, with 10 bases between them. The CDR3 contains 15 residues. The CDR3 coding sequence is TGTGCCAGCAGCTCCAGGGGGGATGGGGCCAACGTCCTGACTTTC. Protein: CASSSRGDGANVLTF.

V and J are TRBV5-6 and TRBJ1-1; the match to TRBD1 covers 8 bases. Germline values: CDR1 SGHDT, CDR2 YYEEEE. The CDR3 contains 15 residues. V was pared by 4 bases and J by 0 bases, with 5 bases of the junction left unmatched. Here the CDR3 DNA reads TGTGCCAGCAGCATGGGACAGGTCATGAACACTGAAGCTTTCTTT. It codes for CASSMGQVMNTEAFF.

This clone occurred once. The CDR3 nucleotides are TGTGCCAGCTCCGCAGGGGACTACGAGCAGTACTTC. This gives the protein CASSAGDYEQYF. The chain joins TRBV25-1 to TRBJ2-7; TRBD1 might be the D (6 bases). This CDR3 is built from 12 residues. Germline V lookup: CDR1 MGHDK, CDR2 SYGVNS. Trimming left V 8 bases short and J 3 bases short, with 11 bases between.

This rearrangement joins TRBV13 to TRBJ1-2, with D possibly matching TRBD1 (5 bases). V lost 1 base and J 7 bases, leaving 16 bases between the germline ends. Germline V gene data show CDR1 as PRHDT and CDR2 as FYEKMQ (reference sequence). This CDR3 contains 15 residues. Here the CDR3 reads CASSLEIGAPGGYTF. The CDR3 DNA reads TGTGCCAGCAGCTTAGAGATAGGGGCGCCGGGTGGCTACACCTTC.

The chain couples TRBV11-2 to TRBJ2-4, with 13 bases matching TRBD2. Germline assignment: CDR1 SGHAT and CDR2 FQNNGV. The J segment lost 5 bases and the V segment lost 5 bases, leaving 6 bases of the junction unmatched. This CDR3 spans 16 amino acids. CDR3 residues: CASSTTSGGAENIQYF. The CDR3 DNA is TGTGCCAGCAGCACTACTAGCGGGGGGGCCGAAAACATTCAGTACTTC.

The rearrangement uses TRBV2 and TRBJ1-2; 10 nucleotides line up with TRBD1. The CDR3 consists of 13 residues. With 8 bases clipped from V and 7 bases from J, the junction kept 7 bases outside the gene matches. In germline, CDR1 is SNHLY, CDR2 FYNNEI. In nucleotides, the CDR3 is TGTGCCAGCGGCCAGGGGACAGGGGCTGGCTACACCTTC. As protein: CASGQGTGAGYTF.